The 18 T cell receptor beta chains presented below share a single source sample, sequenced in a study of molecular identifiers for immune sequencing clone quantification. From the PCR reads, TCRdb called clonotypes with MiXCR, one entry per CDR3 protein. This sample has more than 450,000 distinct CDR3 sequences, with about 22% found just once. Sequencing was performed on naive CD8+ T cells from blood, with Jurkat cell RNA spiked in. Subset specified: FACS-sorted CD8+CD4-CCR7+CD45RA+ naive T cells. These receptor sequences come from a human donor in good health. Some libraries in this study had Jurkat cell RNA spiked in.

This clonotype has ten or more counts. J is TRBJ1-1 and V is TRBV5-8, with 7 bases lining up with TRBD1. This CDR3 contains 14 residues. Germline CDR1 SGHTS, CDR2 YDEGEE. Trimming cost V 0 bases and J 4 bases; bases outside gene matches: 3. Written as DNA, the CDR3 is TGTGCCAGCAGCTTGGGAAGGGGGCTCACTGAAGCTTTCTTT. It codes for CASSLGRGLTEAFF.

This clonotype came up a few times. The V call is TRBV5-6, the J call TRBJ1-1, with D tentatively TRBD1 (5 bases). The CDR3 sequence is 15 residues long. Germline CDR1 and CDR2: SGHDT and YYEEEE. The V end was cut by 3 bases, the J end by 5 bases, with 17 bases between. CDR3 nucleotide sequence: TGTGCCAGCAGCTCTTGGACCGGGGGGGTTACTGAAGCTTTCTTT. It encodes CASSSWTGGVTEAFF. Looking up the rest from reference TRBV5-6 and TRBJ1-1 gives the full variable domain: DAGVTQSPTHLIKTRGQQVTLRCSPKSGHDTVSWYQQALGQGPQFIFQYYEEEERQRGNFPDRFSGHQFPNYSSELNVNALLLGDSALYLCASSSWTGGVTEAFFGQGTRLTVV.

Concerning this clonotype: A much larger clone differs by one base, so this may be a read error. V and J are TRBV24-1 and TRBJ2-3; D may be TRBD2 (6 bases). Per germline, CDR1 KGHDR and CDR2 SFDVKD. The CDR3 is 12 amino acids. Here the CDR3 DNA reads TGTGCCACAGGACTACGCACAGGTACGCAGTATTTT. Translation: CATGLRTGTQYF.

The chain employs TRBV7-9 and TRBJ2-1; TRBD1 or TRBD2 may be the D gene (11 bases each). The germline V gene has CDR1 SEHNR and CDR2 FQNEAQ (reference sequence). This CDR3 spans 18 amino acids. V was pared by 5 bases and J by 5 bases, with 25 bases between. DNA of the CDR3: TGTGCCAGCAGCCCCGGGACAGGGGGACTAGCGGCCAACAATGAGCAGTTCTTC. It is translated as CASSPGTGGLAANNEQFF.

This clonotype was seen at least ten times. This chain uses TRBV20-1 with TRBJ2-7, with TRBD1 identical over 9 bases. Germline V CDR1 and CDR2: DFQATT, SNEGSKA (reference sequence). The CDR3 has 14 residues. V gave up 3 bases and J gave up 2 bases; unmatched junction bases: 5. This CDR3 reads CSASTGGRTYEQYF. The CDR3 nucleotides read TGCAGTGCTAGCACAGGGGGCAGGACCTACGAGCAGTACTTC.

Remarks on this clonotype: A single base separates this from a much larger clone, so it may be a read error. The CDR3 DNA reads TGTGCCAGCAGGCCGTCCCGGGACGGGGACACAGATACGCAGTATTTT. Encoded protein: CASRPSRDGDTDTQYF. The J gene is TRBJ2-3, the V gene TRBV12-3 or TRBV12-4; the D gene could be TRBD1 or TRBD2 (5 bases each). This CDR3 comprises 16 residues. V was cut by 6 bases and J by 2 bases, with 18 bases left in between.

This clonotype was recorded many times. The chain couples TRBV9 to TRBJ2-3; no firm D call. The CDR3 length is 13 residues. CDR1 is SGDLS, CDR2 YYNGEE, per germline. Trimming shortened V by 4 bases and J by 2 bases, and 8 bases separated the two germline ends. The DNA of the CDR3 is TGTGCCAGCAGCCCCCCCCCCACAGATACGCAGTATTTT. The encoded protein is CASSPPPTDTQYF.

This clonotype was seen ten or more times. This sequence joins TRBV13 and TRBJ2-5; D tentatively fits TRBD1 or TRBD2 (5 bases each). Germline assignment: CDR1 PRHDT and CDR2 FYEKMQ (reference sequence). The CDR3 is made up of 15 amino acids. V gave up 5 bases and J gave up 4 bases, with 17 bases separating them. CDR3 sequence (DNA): TGTGCCAGCAGCCAAGAGGTCCGGGGACGAGAGACCCAGTACTTC. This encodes CASSQEVRGRETQYF.

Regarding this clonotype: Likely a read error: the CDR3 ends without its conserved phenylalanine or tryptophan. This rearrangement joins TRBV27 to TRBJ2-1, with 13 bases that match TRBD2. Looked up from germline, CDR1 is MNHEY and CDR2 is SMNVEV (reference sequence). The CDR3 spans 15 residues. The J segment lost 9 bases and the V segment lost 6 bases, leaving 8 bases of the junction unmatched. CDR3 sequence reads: CASRSGTSGDSEQFL. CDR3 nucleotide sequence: TGTGCCAGCAGGTCTGGGACTAGCGGGGATAGTGAGCAGTTCCTC.

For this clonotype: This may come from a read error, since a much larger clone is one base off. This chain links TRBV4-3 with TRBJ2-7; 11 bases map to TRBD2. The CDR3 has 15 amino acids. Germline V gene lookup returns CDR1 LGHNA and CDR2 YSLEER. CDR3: CASSLQLAGAYERYF. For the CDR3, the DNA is TGCGCCAGCAGCCTCCAACTAGCGGGAGCTTACGAGCGGTACTTC.

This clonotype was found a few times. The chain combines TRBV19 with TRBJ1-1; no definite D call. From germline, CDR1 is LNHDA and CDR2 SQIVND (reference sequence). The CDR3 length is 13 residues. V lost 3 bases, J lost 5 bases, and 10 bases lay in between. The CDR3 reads CASSIVGWTEAFF. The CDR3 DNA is TGTGCCAGTAGTATCGTGGGATGGACTGAAGCTTTCTTT.

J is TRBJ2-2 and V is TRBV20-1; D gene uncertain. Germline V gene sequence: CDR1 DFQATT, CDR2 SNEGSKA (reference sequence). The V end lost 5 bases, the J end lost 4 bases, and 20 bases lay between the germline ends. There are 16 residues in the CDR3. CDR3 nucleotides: TGCAGTGCTGCCCGGCGGTGGGGTTCGGGCACCGGGGAGCTGTTTTTT. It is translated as CSAARRWGSGTGELFF.

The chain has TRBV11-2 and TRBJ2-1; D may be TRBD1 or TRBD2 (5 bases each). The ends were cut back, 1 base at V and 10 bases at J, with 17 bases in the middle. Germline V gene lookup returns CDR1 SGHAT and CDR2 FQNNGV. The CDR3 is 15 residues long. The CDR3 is CASSLGYSGGTEQFF. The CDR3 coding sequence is TGTGCCAGCAGCTTAGGTTACAGCGGTGGGACGGAGCAGTTCTTC.

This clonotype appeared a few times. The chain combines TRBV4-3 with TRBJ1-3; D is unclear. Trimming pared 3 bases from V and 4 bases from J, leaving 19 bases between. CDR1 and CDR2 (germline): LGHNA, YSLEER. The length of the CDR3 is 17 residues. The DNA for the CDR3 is TGCGCCAGCAGCCACTATCTTTCGGACCCTCAAGGAAACACCATATATTTT. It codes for CASSHYLSDPQGNTIYF.

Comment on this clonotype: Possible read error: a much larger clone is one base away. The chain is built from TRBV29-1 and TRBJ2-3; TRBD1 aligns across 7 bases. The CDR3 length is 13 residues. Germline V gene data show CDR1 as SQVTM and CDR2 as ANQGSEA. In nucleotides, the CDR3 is TGCAGCGCCTGGACAGGTTTCACAGATATGCAGTATTTT. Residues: CSAWTGFTDMQYF.

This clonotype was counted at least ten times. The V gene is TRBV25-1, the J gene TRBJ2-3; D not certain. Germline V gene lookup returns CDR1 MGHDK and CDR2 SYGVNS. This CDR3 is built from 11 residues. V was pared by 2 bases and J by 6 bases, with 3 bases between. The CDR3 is CASSERDTQYF. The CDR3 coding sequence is TGTGCCAGCAGTGAAAGGGATACGCAGTATTTT.

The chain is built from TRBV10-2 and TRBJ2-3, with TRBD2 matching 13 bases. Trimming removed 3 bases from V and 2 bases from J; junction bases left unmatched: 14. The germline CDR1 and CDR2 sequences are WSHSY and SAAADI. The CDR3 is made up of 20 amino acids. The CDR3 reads CASSDGPKTGLAGNTDTQYF. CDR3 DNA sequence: TGCGCCAGCAGTGATGGCCCGAAGACGGGACTAGCGGGGAACACAGATACGCAGTATTTT.

The CDR3: CASSPLWDRSLQQYF. DNA for the CDR3: TGTGCCAGCAGTCCTCTCTGGGACAGGTCACTCCAGCAGTACTTC. This rearrangement joins TRBV27 to TRBJ2-7; the match to TRBD1 covers 8 bases. The CDR3 sequence is 15 residues long. Germline values: CDR1 MNHEY, CDR2 SMNVEV (reference sequence). V was pared by 5 bases and J by 8 bases, with 14 bases of the junction left unmatched.